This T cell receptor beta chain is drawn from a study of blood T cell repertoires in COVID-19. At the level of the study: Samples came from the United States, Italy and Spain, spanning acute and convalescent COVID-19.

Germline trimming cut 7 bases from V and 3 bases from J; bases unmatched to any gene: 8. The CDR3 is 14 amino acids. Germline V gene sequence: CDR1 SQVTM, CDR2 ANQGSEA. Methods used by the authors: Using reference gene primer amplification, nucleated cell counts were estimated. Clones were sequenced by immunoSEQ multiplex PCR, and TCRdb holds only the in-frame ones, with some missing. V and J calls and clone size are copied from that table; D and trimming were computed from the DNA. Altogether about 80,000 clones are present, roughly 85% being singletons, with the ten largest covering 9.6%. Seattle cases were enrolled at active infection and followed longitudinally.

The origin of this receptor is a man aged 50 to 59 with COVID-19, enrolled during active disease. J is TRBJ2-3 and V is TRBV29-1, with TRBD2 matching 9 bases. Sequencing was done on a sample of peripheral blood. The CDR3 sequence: CSAQGSGRTDTQYF. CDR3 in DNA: TGCAGCGCCCAGGGAAGCGGGAGGACAGATACGCAGTATTTT.